This T cell receptor (beta chain) was documented in a study of cytomegalovirus exposure and HLA in healthy donors (dated 2017 in TCRdb). General notes on the study: In an earlier analysis of some 550 of the donors, around 290 Gb of sequence data and 117 million unique TCR beta sequences from about 190 million T cells were reported. Typing coverage varied by locus: roughly 629-640 donors for A, B, C, DRB1 and DQB1; approximately 500 for DQA1; approximately 610 for DPA1; roughly 470 for DPB1. In a later genetic analysis, genome-wide SNP genotypes for 398 of the 666 donors were used, and that subset was treated as a discovery cohort. All discovery cohort repertoires had been generated on a single sequencing platform. The study aimed to test whether cataloging public T cell receptors could reveal signatures of past pathogen exposure. Both class I and class II loci were covered by HLA typing, at four-digit resolution. The T cell repertoires of some 670 subjects were profiled by immunosequencing and related to cytomegalovirus serostatus. In a later analysis, previously published TCR beta repertoires from 600 to 850 donors were re-analyzed and high-resolution HLA genotyping was added so that TCR occurrence patterns could be studied. An early release covering roughly 640 HLA-typed donors comprised approximately 290 gigabases of sequencing data and around 85 million unique TCR sequences. Among a few hundred genotyped donors of the cohort, an average of about 240,000 unique TCR beta nucleotide sequences were sequenced per donor, approximately 20% of them non-productive. Because of strong linkage in the cohort, five DR-DQ haplotypes were treated as single units for association and clustering. To decide whether each TCR beta V gene segment behaved as functional or pseudogenic, an earlier analysis of approximately 620 of the donors relied on high-throughput TCR beta sequencing. Besides the first cohort of approximately 670 subjects, a separate validation cohort made up of over a hundred different subjects was used. In the later analysis, no new phenotypic data were used to find candidate immune exposures; instead, reliance was placed on TCR beta sequences and their occurrence across donors. To predict cytomegalovirus infection status, the study combined high-throughput TCR immunosequencing, statistical association of individual TCRs with disease status, and machine learning. Donor age, sex, ethnicity and CMV serostatus were compiled together with the repertoire data. The genetic ancestry cluster associated with self-reported Caucasian donors included about four fifths of the roughly 400 genotyped donors. General findings and caveats noted by the study authors: The authors suggested that the approach could potentially be generalized to other disease states and immunological phenotypes. Because some donors lacked HLA typing at each locus, the association tests relied only on the typed subset. Most TCR sequences were observed very rarely across donors, whereas some public TCRs were present in many individuals. In vitro tests confirmed that a few of the cytomegalovirus-associated TCR beta chains recognize cytomegalovirus antigens. In the study, around 160 TCR beta chains were listed as associated with cytomegalovirus. In a later analysis, several top co-occurrence clusters were reported to appear linked to parvovirus B19, influenza, CMV and Epstein-Barr virus. According to a later analysis, TCR association rates differed among HLA loci, with DRB1 alleles showing the most associated TCRs and HLA-C alleles showing the fewest. Strong co-occurrence of HLA alleles, especially DR and DQ, made assigning TCR associations to individual alleles difficult. In a later analysis, HLA-associated TCR beta chains showed more clonal expansion and lower generation probabilities than non-associated chains that were equally common. Roughly uniform sequencing depth across donors was assumed in presence/absence analyses, although this assumption may not hold. An earlier analysis of 587 of the donors showed that most TCR beta V segments appeared in productive rearrangements either about 87% or about 30% of the time, which broadly matched IMGT annotations. A cluster of highly shared sequence variants was judged likely to represent a technical artifact of the sequencing pipeline. CMV serostatus was the only immune exposure information available for the cohort. The earlier analysis of approximately 590 of the donors excluded over 15 rarely observed V segments, including chromosome 9 orphons, because counts were too low. This cohort had only TCR beta chains sequenced, and the lack of alpha or paired-chain data limited which features could be detected. A further reported finding was that TCR beta sequences accurately predicted the HLA-A and HLA-B alleles for most subjects in the first cohort. In a later analysis, 16,951 TCR beta sequences were associated with specific HLA alleles at a false discovery rate of 0.05. According to a later analysis, most CMV-associated TCR beta chains appeared to be HLA-restricted, and the HLA associations seemed to be driven largely by CMV exposure. A later genetic analysis reported fewer N-insertions in productive TCRs among donors in an Asian-associated ancestry cluster than the roughly 620-donor mean. V-gene and J-gene trimming of TCR beta chains was associated with a missense DCLRE1C variant in a later genetic analysis, and the association was replicated in an independent cohort. Correlated functional status among segregating V segments might be attributable to linkage disequilibrium, but an unknown experimental factor could not be ruled out. In both the original and validation cohorts, the classifier was reported to diagnose cytomegalovirus status with high specificity and sensitivity.

The protocol used for the library was the immunoSEQ multiplex PCR assay. For the multiplex PCR, a mixture combining 60 forward primers for TCR Vbeta segments and 13 reverse primers for TCR Jbeta segments was used. The CDR3 region of rearranged TCR beta genes was amplified from genomic DNA by a multiplex PCR assay. The Illumina HiSeq System was used to sequence the amplified TCR beta libraries as 87-base-pair reads. The study's own analysis went as follows. Across the roughly 640 repertoires, a later analysis counted 80 million or so unique TCR beta chains, some 11 million of which were shared by at least two donors. A nearest-neighbor algorithm error-corrected the raw reads and collapsed the reads into unique sequences, merging closely related sequences to remove PCR and sequencing errors. V, D and J gene segments were assigned by aligning CDR3 sequences to IMGT reference sequences. Each retained sequence needed at least a six-nucleotide match to both a V gene segment and a J gene segment. Rearrangements were called productive when the CDR3 lacked stop codons and stayed in frame with V and J; all others were non-productive. CDR3 was defined by IMGT convention, running from the second conserved V-encoded cysteine to the conserved J-encoded phenylalanine. The earlier analysis of 450 to 750 of the donors excluded any sequence lacking an unambiguous match to a single V gene segment. In an earlier analysis of several hundred of the donors, V segments were called functional above 56.7% productive rearrangements and were called segregating when the between-donor standard deviation exceeded 5%. A statistical classification framework was built to diagnose cytomegalovirus status from the catalog of TCR beta chain sequences. In a later analysis, V and J genes were assigned by comparing TCR nucleotide sequences against IMGT/GENE-DB human TR gene sequences. In a later analysis, CDR3 sequences and most-parsimonious VDJ recombination scenarios were assigned using the TCRdist pipeline. A later analysis defined each TCR beta chain by its CDR3 amino acid sequence plus V-gene family, and excluded reads lacking a unique V-gene family. In a later analysis, 450 to 600 highly shared, low-generation-probability nucleotide sequences were removed to address suspected cross-contamination and a sequencing artifact. A later analysis calculated a clonal expansion index for each public chain from normalized within-repertoire ranks of inferred template counts. A later analysis computed generation probabilities with a VDJ recombination model fitted to out-of-frame rearrangements, and checked the results against IGoR. A later analysis scored TCR-TCR, TCR-HLA and TCR-CMV co-occurrence with hypergeometric tests, applying a repertoire-size bias correction to TCR pairs. In a later analysis, false discovery rates were estimated by permuting HLA or CMV assignments 20 times. In a later analysis, co-occurring TCRs were grouped using DBSCAN, and TCRdist sequence similarity was added for clustering within HLA-allele-positive subsets. Repertoires with fewer than 30,000 or more than 120,000 public chains, plus five repertoires with anomalous nucleotide sharing, were excluded from co-occurrence clustering. TCRdb took this table from immuneACCESS and kept in-frame rearrangements with V and J called. Such tables lack part of the clones; where checked against another copy, unresolved V genes explain under half of the gap, and the rest is unexplained. V, J and clone size reflect that table, while D and trimming were determined from the DNA. This sample gives about 140,000 clones in total; roughly three quarters of them show up just once. 3.9% of the sample belongs to the ten largest clones.

Concerning this clone: Which antigen it targets is not known. Base quality data are lacking; no much larger clone is found one base away.

The cohort consisted of approximately 690 healthy bone marrow donors. At the time of sampling, every cohort member was nominally healthy, though immune exposures that went unrecorded were likely present. The donor tested CMV seronegative, placing the donor among the 350 to 400 seronegative members of the cohort. Every donor gave a peripheral blood sample, and the peripheral blood mononuclear cells from that sample were used for TCR beta sequencing. The Qiagen DNeasy Blood Extraction Kit was used to extract genomic DNA from the blood cell samples. Sequencing input: PBMCs. This sequence was found in a man younger than 35 in good health and CMV-seronegative.

The nucleotide sequence is TGTGCCAGCTCACCACGGTCAGGGAACGGCTACGAGCAGTACTTC. The resulting protein is CASSPRSGNGYEQYF. This chain joins TRBV18 to TRBJ2-7; 5 matching bases give a weak D call of TRBD1. Inclusive of the bounding cysteine and phenylalanine, the CDR3 is 15 residues long. The entry retains the CDR3 DNA only, 45 bases that are in frame from base 1. Trimming at the junction amounts to 1 base on V and 3 bases on J, and the germline ends lie 13 bases apart. The germline V gene supplies CDR1 KGHSH and CDR2 LQKENI. Reference TRBV18 and TRBJ2-7 proteins supply the regions before and after the CDR3; the full variable domain is: NAGVMQNPRHLVRRRGQEARLRCSPMKGHSHVYWYRQLPEEGLKFMVYLQKENIIDESGMPKERFSAEFPKEGPSILRIQQVVRGDSAAYFCASSPRSGNGYEQYFGPGTRLTVT.